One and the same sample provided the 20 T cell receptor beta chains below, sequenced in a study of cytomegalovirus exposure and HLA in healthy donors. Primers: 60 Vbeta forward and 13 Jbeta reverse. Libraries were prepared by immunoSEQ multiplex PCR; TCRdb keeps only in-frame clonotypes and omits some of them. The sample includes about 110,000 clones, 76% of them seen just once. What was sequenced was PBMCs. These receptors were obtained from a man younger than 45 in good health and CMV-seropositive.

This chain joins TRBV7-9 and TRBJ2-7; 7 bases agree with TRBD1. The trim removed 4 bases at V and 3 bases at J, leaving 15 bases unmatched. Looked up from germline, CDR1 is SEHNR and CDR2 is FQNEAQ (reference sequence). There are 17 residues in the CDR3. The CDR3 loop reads CASSSLKDRRTFYEQYF. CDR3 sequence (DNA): TGTGCCAGCAGCTCTCTCAAGGACAGGCGAACCTTCTACGAGCAGTACTTC.

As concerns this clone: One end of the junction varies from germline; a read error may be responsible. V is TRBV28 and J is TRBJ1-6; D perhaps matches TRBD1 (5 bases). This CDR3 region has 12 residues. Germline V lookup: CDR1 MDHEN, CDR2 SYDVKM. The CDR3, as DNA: TGTGCCAGCAGTGTGGGGACTTCGGGTGCTTTTTTT. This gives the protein CASSVGTSGAFF.

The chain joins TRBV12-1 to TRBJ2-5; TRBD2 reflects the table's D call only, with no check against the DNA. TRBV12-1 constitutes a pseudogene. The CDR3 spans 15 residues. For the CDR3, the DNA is TGTGCCAGCAGCTTTGGATGTTCTAGAAAAGAGACCCAGTACTTC. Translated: CASSFGCSRKETQYF.

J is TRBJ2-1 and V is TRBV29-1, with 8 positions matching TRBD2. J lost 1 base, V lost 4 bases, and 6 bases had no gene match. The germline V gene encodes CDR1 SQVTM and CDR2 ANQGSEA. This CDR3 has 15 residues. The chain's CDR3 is CSVGTGLASYNEQFF. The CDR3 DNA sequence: TGCAGCGTTGGGACCGGACTAGCTTCCTACAATGAGCAGTTCTTC.

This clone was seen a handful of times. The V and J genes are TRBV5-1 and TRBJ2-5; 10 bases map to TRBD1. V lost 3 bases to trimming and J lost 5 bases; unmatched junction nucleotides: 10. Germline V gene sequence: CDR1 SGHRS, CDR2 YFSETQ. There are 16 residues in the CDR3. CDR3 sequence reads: CASSSSWTGGRETQYF. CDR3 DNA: TGCGCCAGCAGCTCCTCCTGGACAGGGGGGCGTGAGACCCAGTACTTC.

For the CDR3, the DNA is TGTGCCAGCAGCTCCCGGGACTTGGAGACCCAGTACTTC. Protein product: CASSSRDLETQYF. This rearrangement joins TRBV7-2 to TRBJ2-5; tentatively, D is TRBD2 (6 bases). The germline CDR1 and CDR2 sequences are SGHTA and FQGNSA. This CDR3 has 13 amino acids. V shed 4 bases and J shed 5 bases, with 11 bases lying between them.

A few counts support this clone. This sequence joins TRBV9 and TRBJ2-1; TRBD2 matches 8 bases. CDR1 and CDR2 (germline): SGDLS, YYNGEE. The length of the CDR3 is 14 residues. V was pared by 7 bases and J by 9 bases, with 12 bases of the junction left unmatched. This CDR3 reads CASRRTGGRGEQFF. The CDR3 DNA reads TGTGCCAGCCGCCGGACGGGGGGGCGGGGTGAGCAGTTCTTC.

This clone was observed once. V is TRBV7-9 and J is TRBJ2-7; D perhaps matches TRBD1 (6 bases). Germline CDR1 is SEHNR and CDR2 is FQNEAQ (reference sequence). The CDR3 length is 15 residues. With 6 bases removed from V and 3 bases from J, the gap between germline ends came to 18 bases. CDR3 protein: CASSSRQVGDYEQYF. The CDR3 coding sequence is TGTGCCAGCAGTTCAAGACAGGTGGGGGACTACGAGCAGTACTTC.

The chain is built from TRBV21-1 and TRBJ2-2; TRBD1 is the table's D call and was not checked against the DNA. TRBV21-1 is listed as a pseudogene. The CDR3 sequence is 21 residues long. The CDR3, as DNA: TGTGCCAGCAGCAAAGGGATTGGGTCAGGGGAGACTGTTCGGAACACCGGGGAGCTGTTTTTT. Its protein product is CASSKGIGSGETVRNTGELFF.

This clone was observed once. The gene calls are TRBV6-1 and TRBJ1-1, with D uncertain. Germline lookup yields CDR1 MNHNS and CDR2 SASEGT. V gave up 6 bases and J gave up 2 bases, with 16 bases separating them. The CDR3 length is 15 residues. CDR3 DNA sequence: TGTGCCAGCAGGGCCCTCACCGCGGGCAACACTGAAGCTTTCTTT. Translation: CASRALTAGNTEAFF.

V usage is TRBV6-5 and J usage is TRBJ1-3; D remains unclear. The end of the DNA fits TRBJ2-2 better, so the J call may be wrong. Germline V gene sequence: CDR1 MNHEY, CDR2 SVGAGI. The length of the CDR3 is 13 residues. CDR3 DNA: TGTGCCAGCAGTCCAACAAAGACCGGGGAGCTGTTTTTT. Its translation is CASSPTKTGELFF.

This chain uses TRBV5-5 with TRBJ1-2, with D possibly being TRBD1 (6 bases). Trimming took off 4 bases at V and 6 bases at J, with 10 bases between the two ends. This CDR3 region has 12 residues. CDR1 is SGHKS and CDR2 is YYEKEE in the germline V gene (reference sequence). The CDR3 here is CASSVDRHGYTF. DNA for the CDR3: TGTGCCAGCAGCGTGGACAGACATGGCTACACCTTC.

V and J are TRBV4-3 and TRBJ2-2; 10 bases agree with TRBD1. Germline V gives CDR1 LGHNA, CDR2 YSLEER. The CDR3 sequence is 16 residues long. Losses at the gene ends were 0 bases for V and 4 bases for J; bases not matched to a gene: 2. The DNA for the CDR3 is TGCGCCAGCAGCCAAGAAAGGACAGGGGGCACCGGGGAGCTGTTTTTT. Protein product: CASSQERTGGTGELFF.

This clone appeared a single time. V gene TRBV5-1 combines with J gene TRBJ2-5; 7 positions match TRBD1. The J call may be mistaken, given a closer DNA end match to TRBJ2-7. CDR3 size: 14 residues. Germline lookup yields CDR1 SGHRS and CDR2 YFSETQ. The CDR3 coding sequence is TGCGCCAGCAGCTGGGAGACAGGGATCGGCGAGCAGTACTTC. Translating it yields CASSWETGIGEQYF.

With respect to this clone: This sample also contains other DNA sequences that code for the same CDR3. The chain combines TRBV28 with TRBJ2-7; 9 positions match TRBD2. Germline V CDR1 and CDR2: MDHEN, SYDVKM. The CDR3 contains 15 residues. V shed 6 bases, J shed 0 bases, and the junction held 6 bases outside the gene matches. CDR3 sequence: CASRELAGASYEQYF. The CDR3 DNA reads TGTGCCAGCAGAGAACTAGCGGGCGCCTCCTACGAGCAGTACTTC.

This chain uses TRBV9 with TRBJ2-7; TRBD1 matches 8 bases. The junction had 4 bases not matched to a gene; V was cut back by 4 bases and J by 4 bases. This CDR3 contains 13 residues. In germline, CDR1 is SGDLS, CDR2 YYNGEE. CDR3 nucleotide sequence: TGTGCCAGCAGCAATGGACAGGGTTACGAGCAGTACTTC. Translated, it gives CASSNGQGYEQYF.

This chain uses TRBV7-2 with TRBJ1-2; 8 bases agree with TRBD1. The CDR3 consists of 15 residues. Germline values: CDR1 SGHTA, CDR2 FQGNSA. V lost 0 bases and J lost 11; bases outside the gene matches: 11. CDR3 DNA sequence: TGTGCCAGCAGCTTAGCGGCGACAGGGGTCCAATGGTACACCTTC. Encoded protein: CASSLAATGVQWYTF.

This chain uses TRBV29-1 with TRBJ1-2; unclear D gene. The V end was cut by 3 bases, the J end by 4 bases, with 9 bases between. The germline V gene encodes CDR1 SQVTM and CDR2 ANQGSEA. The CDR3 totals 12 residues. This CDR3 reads CSVDSGVYGYTF. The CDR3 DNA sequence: TGCAGCGTTGACTCGGGAGTCTATGGCTACACCTTC.

The CDR3 here is CASSEDYGYTF. The CDR3 DNA reads TGTGCCAGCAGCGAGGACTATGGCTACACCTTC. This chain links TRBV7-9 with TRBJ1-2; D not certain. Per the germline V gene, CDR1 is SEHNR and CDR2 is FQNEAQ (reference sequence). CDR3 size: 11 residues. V was pared by 5 bases and J by 3 bases, with 4 bases between.

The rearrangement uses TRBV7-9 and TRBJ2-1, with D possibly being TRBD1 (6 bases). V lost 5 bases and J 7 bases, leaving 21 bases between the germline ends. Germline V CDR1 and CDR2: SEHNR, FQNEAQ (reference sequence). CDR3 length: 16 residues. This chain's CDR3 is CASSPRGTKKNNEQFF. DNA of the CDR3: TGTGCCAGCAGCCCAAGGGGGACAAAGAAGAATAATGAGCAGTTCTTC.